These 2 T cell receptor beta chains share one sample of origin, sequenced in a study of blood T cell repertoires in COVID-19. Profiled with immunoSEQ multiplex PCR; TCRdb holds only in-frame clones, not every one. Altogether about 200,000 clones are present, 86% being singletons, with the ten largest covering about a tenth. Sequenced: peripheral blood. These receptors came from a woman aged 45-65 years with COVID-19, enrolled during active disease.

The genes are TRBV6-5 and TRBJ2-2, with 9 bases fitting TRBD1. CDR1 MNHEY and CDR2 SVGAGI come from the germline V gene. CDR3 length: 14 residues. With V trimmed by 11 bases and J by 6 bases, 10 bases remained unmatched. CDR3 amino acids: CACQVRDRAGELFF. CDR3 coding DNA: TGTGCCTGCCAGGTCCGGGACAGGGCCGGGGAGCTGTTTTTT.

The chain couples TRBV28 to TRBJ1-2, with unresolved D. V was cut by 4 bases and J by 0 bases, with 12 bases left in between. The CDR3 sequence is 15 residues long. Germline V gene data show CDR1 as MDHEN and CDR2 as SYDVKM. In DNA, the CDR3 is TGTGCCAGCAGTTCTATACTAGATTCTAACTATGGCTACACCTTC. Amino acid sequence: CASSSILDSNYGYTF.